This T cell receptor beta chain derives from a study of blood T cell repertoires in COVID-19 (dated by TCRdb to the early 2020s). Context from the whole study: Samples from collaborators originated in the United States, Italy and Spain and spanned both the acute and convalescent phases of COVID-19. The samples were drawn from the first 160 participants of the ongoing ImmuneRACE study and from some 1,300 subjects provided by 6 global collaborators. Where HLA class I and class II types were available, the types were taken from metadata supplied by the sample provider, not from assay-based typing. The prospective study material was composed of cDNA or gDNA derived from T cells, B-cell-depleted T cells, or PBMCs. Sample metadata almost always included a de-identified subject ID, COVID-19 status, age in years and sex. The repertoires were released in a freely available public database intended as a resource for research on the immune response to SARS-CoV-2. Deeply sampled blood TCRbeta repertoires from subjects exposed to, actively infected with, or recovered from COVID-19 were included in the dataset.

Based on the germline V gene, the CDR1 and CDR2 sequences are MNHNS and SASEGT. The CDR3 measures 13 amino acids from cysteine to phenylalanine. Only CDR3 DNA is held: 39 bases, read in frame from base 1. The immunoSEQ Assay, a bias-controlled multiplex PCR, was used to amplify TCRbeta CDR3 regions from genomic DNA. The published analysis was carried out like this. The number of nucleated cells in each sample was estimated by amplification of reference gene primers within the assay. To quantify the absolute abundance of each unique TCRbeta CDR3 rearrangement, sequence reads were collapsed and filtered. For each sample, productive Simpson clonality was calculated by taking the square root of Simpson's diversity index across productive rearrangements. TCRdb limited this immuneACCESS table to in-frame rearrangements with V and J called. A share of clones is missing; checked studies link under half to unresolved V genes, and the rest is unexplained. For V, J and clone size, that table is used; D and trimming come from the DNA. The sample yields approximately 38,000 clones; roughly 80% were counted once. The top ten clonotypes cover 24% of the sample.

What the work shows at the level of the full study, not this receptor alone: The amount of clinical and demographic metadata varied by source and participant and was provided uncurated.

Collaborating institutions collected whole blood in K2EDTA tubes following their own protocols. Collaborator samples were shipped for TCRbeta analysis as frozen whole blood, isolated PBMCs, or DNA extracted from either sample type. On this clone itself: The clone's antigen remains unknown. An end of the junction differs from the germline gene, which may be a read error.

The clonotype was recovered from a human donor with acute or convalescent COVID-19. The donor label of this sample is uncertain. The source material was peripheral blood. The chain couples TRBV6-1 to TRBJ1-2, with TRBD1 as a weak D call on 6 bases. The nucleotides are TGTGCCAGCAGAGAAGACAGGCAGAAGGGCTACACCTTC. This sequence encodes CASREDRQKGYTF.